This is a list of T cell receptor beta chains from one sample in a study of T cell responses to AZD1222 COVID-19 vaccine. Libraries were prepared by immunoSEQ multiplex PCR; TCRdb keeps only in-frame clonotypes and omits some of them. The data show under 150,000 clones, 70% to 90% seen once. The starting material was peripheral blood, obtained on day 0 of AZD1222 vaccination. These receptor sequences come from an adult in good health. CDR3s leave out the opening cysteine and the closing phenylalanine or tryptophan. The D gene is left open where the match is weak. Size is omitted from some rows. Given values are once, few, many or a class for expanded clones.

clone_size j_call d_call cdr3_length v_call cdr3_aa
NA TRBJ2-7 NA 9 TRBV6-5 ASAISYEQY
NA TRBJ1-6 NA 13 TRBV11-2 ASSLGGQIHSPLH
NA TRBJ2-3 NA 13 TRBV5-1 ASSPGALGTDTQY
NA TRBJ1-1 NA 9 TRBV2 ASRQTAEAF
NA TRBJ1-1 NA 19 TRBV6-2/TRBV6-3 ASSYRALVIRRPDAAEDAF
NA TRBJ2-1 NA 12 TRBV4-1 ASSQDSVYNEQF
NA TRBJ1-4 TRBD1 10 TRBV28 ASSTQDRALF
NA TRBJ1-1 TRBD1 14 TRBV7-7 ASSPLATGAATEAF
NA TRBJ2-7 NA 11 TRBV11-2 ASRGRDNYEQY
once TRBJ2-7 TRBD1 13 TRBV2 ASSEGTGYSYEQY
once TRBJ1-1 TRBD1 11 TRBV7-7 ASSPRGLDEAF
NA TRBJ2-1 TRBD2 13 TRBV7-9 ASSLWQGGPGEQF
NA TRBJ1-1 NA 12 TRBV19 ASTHRGDNTEAF
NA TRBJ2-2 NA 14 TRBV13 ASSESAGLNTGELF
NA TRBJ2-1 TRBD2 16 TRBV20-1 SASKVGTTLSSYNEQF
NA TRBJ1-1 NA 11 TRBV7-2 ASSLRGWTEAF
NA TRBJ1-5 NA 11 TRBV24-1 ATSSQFNQPQH
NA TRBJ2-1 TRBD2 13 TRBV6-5 ASRLTSGGYNEQF
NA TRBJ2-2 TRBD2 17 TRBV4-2 ASSQEFDGGRPGTGELF
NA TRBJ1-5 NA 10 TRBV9 ASSVNRQPQH
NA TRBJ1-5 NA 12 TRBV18 ASSPGTDNQPQH
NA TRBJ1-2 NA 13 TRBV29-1 SVGQDGIRPYGYT
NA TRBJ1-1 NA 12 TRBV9 ASSARGPNTEAF
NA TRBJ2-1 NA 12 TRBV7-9 ASSLAGGSNEQF
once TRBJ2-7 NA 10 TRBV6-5 ASSPTGYEQY
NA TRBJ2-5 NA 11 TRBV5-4 ASSLWGSGTQY
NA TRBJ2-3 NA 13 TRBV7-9 ASSYVTGFTDTQY
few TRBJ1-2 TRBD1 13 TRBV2 ASSPRGTGGLGYT
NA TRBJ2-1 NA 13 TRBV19 ASSPDLSSYNEQF
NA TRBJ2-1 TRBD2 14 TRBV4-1 ASSQHAGALYNEQF
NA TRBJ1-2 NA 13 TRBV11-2 ASSYGRGRVYGYT
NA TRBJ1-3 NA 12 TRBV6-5 ASSFRPSGNTIY
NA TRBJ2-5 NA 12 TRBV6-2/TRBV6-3 ASSYRGVQETQY
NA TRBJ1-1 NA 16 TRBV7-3 ASSRTGGIPFSPTEAF
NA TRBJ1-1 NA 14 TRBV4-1 ASSQDVTGLNTEAF
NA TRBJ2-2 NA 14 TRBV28 ASRIPTRGSTGELF
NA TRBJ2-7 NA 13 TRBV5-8 ASSLGAVVTYEQY
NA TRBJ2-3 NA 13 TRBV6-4 ASSVLGGSTDTQY
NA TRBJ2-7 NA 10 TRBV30 AWSVRQYEQY
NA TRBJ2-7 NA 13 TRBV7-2 ASSSSGLPPYEQY
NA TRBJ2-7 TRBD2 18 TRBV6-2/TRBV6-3 ASSKVNPGLAGLSSYEQY
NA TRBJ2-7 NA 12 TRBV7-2 ASSFSGLNYEQY
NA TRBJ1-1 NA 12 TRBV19 ASFRRGTNTEAF
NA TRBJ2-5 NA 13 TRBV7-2 ASSLGRLGGETQY
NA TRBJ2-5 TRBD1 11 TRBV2 ASRKDRRETQY
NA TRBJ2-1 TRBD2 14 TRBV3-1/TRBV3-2 ASSQDVAGAYNEQF
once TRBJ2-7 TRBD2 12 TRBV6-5 ASIKAGAPYEQY
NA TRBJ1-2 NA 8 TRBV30 AWRRDGYT
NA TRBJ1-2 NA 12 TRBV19 ASSIDRRSYGYT